Below, 5 T cell receptor beta chains from the same sample are listed, as sequenced in a study of shared clonotypes between healthy human individuals. Assay: immunoSEQ multiplex PCR; the TCRdb copy retains only in-frame clones and omits some. The sample records about 2.4 million clones, 93% being singletons. The sample comprised naive CD4+ T cells from PBMCs. Documented subset: CD45RA+ positively selected. These receptors originate from a man aged 18 to 30 in good health. Some clones in this sample may be carry-over from other donors' samples.

V is TRBV7-5 and J is TRBJ2-1; the table names TRBD2, a call not compared with the DNA. TRBV7-5 is marked as a pseudogene. The CDR3 length is 17 residues. The CDR3 region has the DNA TGTGCCAGAAGCTTAAGGGAGGATCAAGGACCCTACAATGAGCAGTTCTTC. It translates to CARSLREDQGPYNEQFF.

On this clone: Other DNA sequences in this sample translate to the same CDR3. The gene calls are TRBV7-9 and TRBJ1-1, with TRBD1 identical over 9 bases. The V gene end was trimmed by 3 bases and the J gene end by 2 bases; junction bases not matched to a gene: 4. From germline, CDR1 is SEHNR and CDR2 FQNEAQ (reference sequence). The CDR3 is 15 residues long. CDR3 DNA sequence: TGTGCCAGCAGCTTCCTGGGACAGGGAAACACTGAAGCTTTCTTT. It is translated as CASSFLGQGNTEAFF.

The rearrangement uses TRBV28 and TRBJ1-1, with 11 bases fitting TRBD1. The CDR3 covers 16 residues. V was pared by 3 bases and J by 3 bases, with 6 bases of the junction left unmatched. The germline gives CDR1 MDHEN, CDR2 SYDVKM. The CDR3 is CASSLNMGQGDTEAFF. The CDR3 bases are TGTGCCAGCAGTTTGAATATGGGACAGGGGGACACTGAAGCTTTCTTT.

The genes are TRBV28 and TRBJ2-1; D is possibly TRBD1 (5 bases). Trimming left V 2 bases short and J 0 bases short, with 11 bases between. The CDR3 spans 16 residues. The germline CDR1 and CDR2 sequences are MDHEN and SYDVKM. The CDR3 sequence: CASSLQGRGSYNEQFF. The CDR3 DNA sequence: TGTGCCAGCAGTTTACAGGGCCGAGGCTCCTACAATGAGCAGTTCTTC.

The gene calls are TRBV7-2 and TRBJ2-2; D is uncertain. The CDR3 is 16 amino acids. V shed 5 bases and J shed 5 bases, with 18 bases lying between them. The germline V gene encodes CDR1 SGHTA and CDR2 FQGNSA. The CDR3: CASSARAGFPTGELFF. CDR3 DNA: TGTGCCAGCAGCGCTAGGGCCGGGTTTCCTACCGGGGAGCTGTTTTTT.